This record covers a single T cell receptor beta chain. Its matching antigen is unknown. V lost 1 base to trimming and J lost 0 bases, with 6 bases between them. Germline loops: CDR1 SGHTA, CDR2 FQGNSA. The CDR3 has 14 amino acids. The source of the sample is a study of T cell responses to AZD1222 COVID-19 vaccine. Findings and limits, study-wide: The study found Spike-specific TCR breadth and depth rose after two AZD1222 doses. Females outnumbered males among donors, who were mostly white British; clonal diversity was possibly underestimated. The peak T cell response came first, and repertoires were sampled only after it. Within unmutated variant regions lay the reported targets of nearly half of spike-specific TCRs.

Method: immunoSEQ multiplex PCR; TCRdb's copy keeps in-frame clones and lacks some. The data contain roughly 200,000 clones, approximately 95% of them singletons. The source of this sequence is an adult who received the MenACWY meningococcal vaccine as a control. The material was peripheral blood, obtained 28 days after the second dose of the MenACWY control vaccine. The chain employs TRBV7-2 and TRBJ2-5; D remains ambiguous. The CDR3 bases are TGTGCCAGCAGCTTAGAGACGTACCAAGAGACCCAGTACTTC. This encodes CASSLETYQETQYF. Based on the CDR3 plus reference TRBV7-2 and TRBJ2-5, the full variable domain is GAGVSQSPSNKVTEKGKDVELRCDPISGHTALYWYRQSLGQGLEFLIYFQGNSAPDKSGLPSDRFSAERTGGSVSTLTIQRTQQEDSAVYLCASSLETYQETQYFGPGTRLLVL.